This entry lists 28 T cell receptor beta chains sequenced from one sample in a study of cytomegalovirus exposure and HLA in healthy donors. 13 Jbeta primers and 60 Vbeta primers were used for the PCR. Sequencing used immunoSEQ multiplex PCR; TCRdb keeps in-frame clones, though not all of them. Of 95,000 to 150,000 clones detected, 83% appear once; the ten largest clones hold around 3.5%. Sequenced material: PBMCs. The source is a woman in her thirties or forties in good health and CMV-seropositive.

The chain recombines TRBV11-2 with TRBJ1-4; TRBD1 matches 8 bases. CDR3 length equals 14 residues. J gave up 6 bases and V 4 bases, and 4 bases lay outside the gene matches. Germline CDR1 is SGHAT and CDR2 is FQNNGV. CDR3: CASSYTGGDEKLFF. The CDR3 coding sequence is TGTGCCAGCAGCTATACAGGGGGGGATGAAAAACTGTTTTTT.

The genes are TRBV7-9 and TRBJ1-1; the match to TRBD1 covers 7 bases. Per germline, CDR1 SEHNR and CDR2 FQNEAQ (reference sequence). With V trimmed by 5 bases and J by 5 bases, 11 bases remained unmatched. CDR3 length: 15 residues. The CDR3, as DNA: TGTGCCAGCAGCCCACTGACAGGGCTTGGAACTGAAGCTTTCTTT. Encoded protein: CASSPLTGLGTEAFF.

The chain recombines TRBV19 with TRBJ2-7; 7 positions match TRBD1. CDR3 length: 15 residues. The trim removed 2 bases at V and 3 bases at J, leaving 7 bases unmatched. Per germline, CDR1 LNHDA and CDR2 SQIVND (reference sequence). The CDR3 region is CASSIRTGVVYEQYF. Here the CDR3 DNA reads TGTGCCAGTAGTATACGGACAGGCGTCGTCTACGAGCAGTACTTC.

This chain joins TRBV6-5 and TRBJ1-4; D is perhaps TRBD1 (6 bases). V was shortened by 2 bases and J by 5 bases, with 15 bases between the two germline ends. CDR1 and CDR2 from the germline V gene are MNHEY and SVGAGI. This CDR3 is built from 16 residues. CDR3 coding DNA: TGTGCCAGCAGTTACGTTAGAGGACAGCCGAATGAAAAACTGTTTTTT. It translates to CASSYVRGQPNEKLFF.

This chain connects TRBV4-1 to TRBJ1-3, with D possibly being TRBD1 (5 bases). V lost 1 base and J 0 bases, leaving 13 bases between the germline ends. This CDR3 region has 17 residues. CDR1 is MGHRA and CDR2 is YSYEKL in the germline V gene. The CDR3 bases are TGCGCCAGCAGCCAAGTGGGGCAGTTGCTCTCTGGAAACACCATATATTTT. Its protein product is CASSQVGQLLSGNTIYF.

The V and J genes are TRBV6-6 and TRBJ2-3; D is possibly TRBD1 (6 bases). The ends were cut back, 1 base at V and 4 bases at J, with 15 bases in the middle. The CDR3 has 16 residues. Germline-derived CDR1 and CDR2 are MNHNY and SVGAGI (reference sequence). In nucleotides, the CDR3 is TGTGCCAGCAGTTACTATCCCCAGCCAGGGGCAGATACGCAGTATTTT. This encodes CASSYYPQPGADTQYF.

The chain links TRBV7-9 to TRBJ1-2, with a tentative D call TRBD1 (6 bases). V lost 3 bases and J 4 bases, leaving 12 bases between the germline ends. Germline-derived CDR1 and CDR2 are SEHNR and FQNEAQ (reference sequence). The CDR3 loop spans 14 amino acids. CDR3 loop: CASSFGQPGYGYTF. CDR3 nucleotides: TGTGCCAGCAGCTTCGGACAGCCTGGCTATGGCTACACCTTC.

The rearrangement uses TRBV19 and TRBJ2-2; D is ambiguous. The CDR3 is 11 amino acids. In germline, CDR1 is LNHDA, CDR2 SQIVND (reference sequence). V shed 10 bases and J shed 0 bases, with 3 bases lying between them. CDR3 nucleotides: TGTGCCACCTCGAACACCGGGGAGCTGTTTTTT. This codes for CATSNTGELFF.

This clone was detected a few times. The rearrangement uses TRBV2 and TRBJ1-6; tentatively, D is TRBD1 (5 bases). CDR3 size: 15 residues. Per germline, CDR1 SNHLY and CDR2 FYNNEI. Between the trimmed V and J ends, which lost 6 bases and 7 bases, there was a span of 16 bases. In DNA, the CDR3 is TGTGCCAGCAGCCCGAGACAGAGTCAAAATTCACCCCTCCACTTT. Amino acid sequence: CASSPRQSQNSPLHF.

The CDR3: CASSYKTGAKAFF. The CDR3, as DNA: TGTGCCAGCAGCTATAAAACAGGGGCGAAAGCTTTCTTT. The chain links TRBV5-6 to TRBJ1-1, with 7 bases fitting TRBD1. Germline trimming cut 3 bases from V and 9 bases from J; bases unmatched to any gene: 8. From germline, CDR1 is SGHDT and CDR2 YYEEEE. This CDR3 region has 13 residues.

This sequence joins TRBV19 and TRBJ2-5; D not resolved. The V and J ends lost 3 bases and 5 bases respectively, with 4 bases between them. The CDR3 length is 11 residues. Germline V lookup: CDR1 LNHDA, CDR2 SQIVND (reference sequence). The CDR3, as DNA: TGTGCCAGTAGTATCCGGGAGACCCAGTACTTC. This sequence encodes CASSIRETQYF. Supplemented by reference TRBV19 and TRBJ2-5, the full variable domain reads DGGITQSPKYLFRKEGQNVTLSCEQNLNHDAMYWYRQDPGQGLRLIYYSQIVNDFQKGDIAEGYSVSREKKESFPLTVTSAQKNPTAFYLCASSIRETQYFGPGTRLLVL.

This chain uses TRBV30 with TRBJ1-1, with D tentatively TRBD1 (6 bases). The CDR3 length is 12 residues. Deletions cut 2 bases from V and 8 bases from J, with 12 bases between. Germline CDR1 is GTSNPN and CDR2 is SVGIG (reference sequence). CDR3 in amino acids: CAWSLKGVEAFF. The DNA of the CDR3 is TGTGCCTGGAGTTTGAAGGGGGTCGAAGCTTTCTTT.

The V gene is TRBV27, the J gene TRBJ2-7, with TRBD1 matching 9 bases. Germline lookup yields CDR1 MNHEY and CDR2 SMNVEV (reference sequence). V trimming: 5 bases; J trimming: 7 bases; junction bases outside the gene matches: 18. The CDR3 contains 17 residues. CDR3: CASSQGQGKPNRREQYF. The CDR3 coding sequence is TGTGCCAGCAGTCAGGGACAGGGCAAGCCAAATAGGAGGGAGCAGTACTTC.

The genes are TRBV6-6 and TRBJ2-7; 12 nucleotides align to TRBD1. Germline V CDR1 and CDR2: MNHNY, SVGAGI (reference sequence). J lost 2 bases, V lost 2 bases, and 4 bases had no gene match. The CDR3 contains 16 residues. The CDR3 here is CASSYAGQGAAYEQYF. CDR3 DNA sequence: TGTGCCAGCAGTTACGCGGGACAGGGGGCAGCCTACGAGCAGTACTTC.

This clone was counted between two and nine times. The rearrangement links TRBV2 to TRBJ2-1; D unclear. Trimming cost V 3 bases and J 0 bases, with 9 bases left between them. Germline CDR1 is SNHLY and CDR2 is FYNNEI. The CDR3 contains 15 residues. The CDR3 reads CASSDPESSYNEQFF. The DNA for the CDR3 is TGTGCCAGCAGTGATCCAGAAAGCTCCTACAATGAGCAGTTCTTC.

The CDR3 sequence is CASSLLRCEQYF. In DNA form, the CDR3 reads TGTGCCAGCAGTTTACTCAGGTGCGAGCAGTACTTC. The chain employs TRBV28 and TRBJ2-7; D is ambiguous. Trimming took 2 bases from V and 6 from J, leaving 8 bases between them. Germline V gene data show CDR1 as MDHEN and CDR2 as SYDVKM. CDR3 length equals 12 residues. Drawing the rest from reference TRBV28 and TRBJ2-7, the complete variable domain is DVKVTQSSRYLVKRTGEKVFLECVQDMDHENMFWYRQDPGLGLRLIYFSYDVKMKEKGDIPEGYSVSREKKERFSLILESASTNQTSMYLCASSLLRCEQYFGPGTRLTVT.

This rearrangement joins TRBV7-2 to TRBJ2-1; weak D call: TRBD1 (7 bases). Per germline, CDR1 SGHTA and CDR2 FQGNSA. V lost 5 bases, J lost 4 bases, and 15 bases lay in between. The CDR3 contains 15 residues. The CDR3 DNA reads as TGTGCCAGCAGCCTCGCGGGACAGATATACAATGAGCAGTTCTTC. Amino acid sequence: CASSLAGQIYNEQFF.

The gene calls are TRBV7-2 and TRBJ2-1; 7 nucleotides align to TRBD1. V shed 5 bases and J 6 bases; nucleotides not matched to a gene: 10. The CDR3 is made up of 15 amino acids. CDR1 and CDR2 from the germline V gene are SGHTA and FQGNSA. CDR3 loop: CASSPDRAVGNEQFF. DNA of the CDR3: TGTGCCAGCAGCCCTGACAGGGCGGTGGGCAATGAGCAGTTCTTC.

The chain has TRBV5-5 and TRBJ1-1; tentative D call: TRBD1 (5 bases). This CDR3 contains 15 residues. The germline V gene has CDR1 SGHKS and CDR2 YYEKEE (reference sequence). V was cut by 4 bases and J by 0 bases, with 13 bases left in between. The CDR3 region has the DNA TGTGCCAGCAGCCCCCAATGGGGGGTGAACACTGAAGCTTTCTTT. Translated, it gives CASSPQWGVNTEAFF.

This clone was recorded once. This rearrangement joins TRBV9 to TRBJ1-1; D ambiguous. Germline V gives CDR1 SGDLS, CDR2 YYNGEE. The ends were cut back, 0 bases at V and 5 bases at J, with 17 bases in the middle. The CDR3 runs to 16 residues. This CDR3 reads CASSVATQLSATEAFF. In DNA form, the CDR3 reads TGTGCCAGCAGCGTAGCTACACAGCTCTCGGCGACTGAAGCTTTCTTT.

The chain has TRBV28 and TRBJ2-7; D possibly corresponds to TRBD2 (5 bases). The V and J ends lost 3 bases and 3 bases respectively, with 21 bases between them. The CDR3 sequence is 17 residues long. From germline, CDR1 is MDHEN and CDR2 SYDVKM. The CDR3 DNA reads TGTGCCAGCAGTTTTCCTCCCGGGGTCAGGAAGAACTACGAGCAGTACTTC. Translated: CASSFPPGVRKNYEQYF.

The chain recombines TRBV30 with TRBJ2-1; TRBD2 agrees at 12 bases. The length of the CDR3 is 14 residues. The J segment lost 8 bases and the V segment lost 8 bases, leaving 10 bases of the junction unmatched. CDR1 is GTSNPN and CDR2 is SVGIG in the germline V gene (reference sequence). The CDR3 DNA reads TGTGCCGCCTCCGGGACTAGCGGGTTGGATGAGCAGTTCTTC. Translated, it gives CAASGTSGLDEQFF.

The table lists this clone with a few counts. The chain couples TRBV9 to TRBJ2-2; D is unclear. The V gene's germline CDR1 is SGDLS and CDR2 YYNGEE. The CDR3 runs to 16 residues. Trimming pared 4 bases from V and 1 base from J, leaving 14 bases between. CDR3 DNA: TGTGCCAGCAGCCCGCAGTTGGAGCTGAACACCGGGGAGCTGTTTTTT. Amino acids: CASSPQLELNTGELFF.

The J gene is TRBJ2-1, the V gene TRBV5-6; TRBD1 matches 7 bases. V lost 0 bases, J lost 7 bases, and 4 bases stayed unmatched. This CDR3 has 14 residues. CDR1 SGHDT and CDR2 YYEEEE come from the germline V gene. CDR3 in DNA: TGTGCCAGCAGCTTGGCCAGACAGGGTAATGAGCAGTTCTTC. This sequence encodes CASSLARQGNEQFF.

The rearrangement uses TRBV7-2 and TRBJ2-7, with 8 bases that match TRBD1. CDR3 length: 16 amino acids. Germline assignment: CDR1 SGHTA and CDR2 FQGNSA. With V trimmed by 4 bases and J by 11 bases, 19 bases remained unmatched. The CDR3 sequence is CASSSPTGALPNKEYF. The CDR3 nucleotides are TGTGCCAGCAGCTCACCGACAGGGGCCCTTCCTAATAAGGAGTACTTC. Using reference TRBV7-2 and TRBJ2-7 for the parts outside the CDR3, the full variable domain is GAGVSQSPSNKVTEKGKDVELRCDPISGHTALYWYRQSLGQGLEFLIYFQGNSAPDKSGLPSDRFSAERTGGSVSTLTIQRTQQEDSAVYLCASSSPTGALPNKEYFGPGTRLTVT.

Points on this clone: The conserved phenylalanine or tryptophan normally closing the CDR3 is absent here, so this likely arose from a read error. The rearrangement links TRBV4-3 to TRBJ2-2; D perhaps matches TRBD2 (6 bases). Looked up from germline, CDR1 is LGHNA and CDR2 is YSLEER. Trimming took 0 bases from V and 3 from J, leaving 11 bases between them. This CDR3 spans 16 amino acids. The CDR3 loop reads CASSQDLGTDTGELFL. The CDR3 DNA reads TGCGCCAGCAGCCAAGATTTAGGGACTGACACCGGGGAGCTGTTTCTT.

Written as DNA, the CDR3 is TGTGCCAGCAGCGTACCCAATAGCGGGACGGGAAACACCGGGGAGCTGTTTTTT. Translated, it gives CASSVPNSGTGNTGELFF. The rearrangement uses TRBV9 and TRBJ2-2; 8 bases align to TRBD2. The V gene end was trimmed by 1 base and the J gene end by 2 bases; junction bases not matched to a gene: 10. Per germline, CDR1 SGDLS and CDR2 YYNGEE. The CDR3 consists of 18 residues.

The chain carries TRBV28 and TRBJ2-6, with 9 bases matching TRBD1. The germline V gene encodes CDR1 MDHEN and CDR2 SYDVKM. CDR3 length: 16 residues. With 6 bases clipped from V and 3 bases from J, the junction kept 6 bases outside the gene matches. The CDR3 spells CASSPGTGFGANVLTF. CDR3 sequence (DNA): TGTGCCAGCAGCCCCGGGACAGGGTTTGGGGCCAACGTCCTGACTTTC.